This T cell receptor beta chain emerged from a study of monozygotic twins with inflammatory bowel disease. Each CDR3 protein gets one entry in TCRdb, which reprocessed the 5' RACE reads and gives no DNA. Seen in this sample are 200,000 to 250,000 distinct CDR3 sequences; the ten most common clones hold under 8.5%. Germline V gene data show CDR1 as SGHRS and CDR2 as YFSETQ. The CDR3 has 15 residues. This clonotype was obtained from a human donor with ulcerative colitis or Crohn's disease, or a healthy co-twin of an affected twin (not recorded which). The V call is TRBV5-1, the J call TRBJ2-7; TCRdb selects TRBD2, and the lack of DNA leaves this call unchecked. The sequenced sample was blood. CDR3 residues: CASSLPGTASYEQYF.